Presented here are 7 T cell receptor beta chains from one specimen sequenced in a study of early T cells in non-severe SARS-CoV-2 infection. TCRdb reanalysed the 5' RACE reads using MiXCR and keeps one entry per CDR3 protein. Of 40,000 to 65,000 distinct CDR3 sequences in the sample, over 7.5% were seen once. Sequences were obtained from whole blood. The receptors originated from an adult who was a healthcare worker with PCR-confirmed SARS-CoV-2 infection or an uninfected control (not recorded which).

The sample holds many counts of this clonotype. V usage is TRBV7-8 and J usage is TRBJ2-7; 11 bases are shared with TRBD2. CDR1 and CDR2 from the germline V gene are SGHVS and FQNEAQ. With V trimmed by 5 bases and J by 4 bases, 4 bases remained unmatched. This CDR3 has 14 residues. The CDR3 sequence is CASSRGTSGYEQYF. The CDR3, as DNA: TGTGCCAGCAGCCGAGGGACTAGCGGATACGAGCAGTACTTC. The complete variable domain, with remaining parts taken from reference TRBV7-8 and TRBJ2-7, reads GAGVSQSPRYKVAKRGQDVALRCDPISGHVSLFWYQQALGQGPEFLTYFQNEAQLDKSGLPSDRFFAERPEGSVSTLKIQRTQQEDSAVYLCASSRGTSGYEQYFGPGTRLTVT.

In its sample, this clonotype was seen a few times. The chain is built from TRBV7-8 and TRBJ1-4, with 8 bases fitting TRBD1. Germline-derived CDR1 and CDR2 are SGHVS and FQNEAQ. CDR3 length equals 14 residues. With 2 bases clipped from V and 8 bases from J, the junction kept 4 bases outside the gene matches. The CDR3 DNA follows: TGTGCCAGCAGCTTAAGGGACAGGCTCGAAAAACTGTTTTTT. This encodes CASSLRDRLEKLFF.

J is TRBJ2-7 and V is TRBV3-1, with a tentative D call TRBD2 (5 bases). The germline V gene encodes CDR1 LGHDT and CDR2 YNNKEL (reference sequence). The CDR3 extends over 16 amino acids. V lost 0 bases to trimming and J lost 2 bases, with 14 bases between them. In DNA form, the CDR3 reads TGTGCCAGCAGCCAAGATGGAGGATTCGCACCCTACGAGCAGTACTTC. As protein: CASSQDGGFAPYEQYF.

This clonotype came up a few times. The CDR3 sequence is CASSSPLGLGYEQYF. In DNA, the CDR3 is TGTGCCAGCAGTTCCCCCCTGGGACTAGGCTACGAGCAGTACTTC. The rearrangement links TRBV28 to TRBJ2-7; TRBD2 aligns across 8 bases. This CDR3 comprises 15 residues. Unmatched junction bases numbered 8, after V lost 4 bases and J lost 3 bases. Germline loops: CDR1 MDHEN, CDR2 SYDVKM.

This clonotype was seen a few times. The chain recombines TRBV2 with TRBJ1-1; no firm D call. V lost 7 bases to trimming and J lost 0 bases, with 9 bases between them. The germline CDR1 and CDR2 sequences are SNHLY and FYNNEI. The CDR3 sequence is 13 residues long. CDR3 DNA: TGTGCCAGCACCCTAGGGTTGAACACTGAAGCTTTCTTT. It yields the protein CASTLGLNTEAFF.

In this sample, this clonotype turned up many times. The chain has TRBV20-1 and TRBJ2-7, with a weak D call TRBD2 (6 bases). Trimming left V 8 bases short and J 0 bases short, with 14 bases between. CDR3 size: 13 residues. The germline V gene has CDR1 DFQATT and CDR2 SNEGSKA (reference sequence). The CDR3 protein is CSLPAGNSYEQYF. CDR3 DNA sequence: TGCAGTCTCCCGGCGGGAAACTCCTACGAGCAGTACTTC.

This clonotype appeared many times. The chain joins TRBV7-3 to TRBJ2-7; 9 nucleotides align to TRBD2. The V gene's germline CDR1 is SGHTA and CDR2 FQGTGA. The length of the CDR3 is 16 residues. Germline trimming cut 0 bases from V and 5 bases from J; bases unmatched to any gene: 8. The DNA for the CDR3 is TGTGCCAGCAGCTTAACGTTGCGGGAGGGCCGTAACGAGCAGTACTTC. It specifies CASSLTLREGRNEQYF.